This T cell receptor (beta chain) came from a study of T cell responses to AZD1222 COVID-19 vaccine. Study results and caveats: Unmutated regions of variants are reportedly targeted by nearly half of spike-specific TCRs.

Comment on this clone: What it recognizes is unknown.

CDR3 length: 16 residues. The germline CDR1 and CDR2 sequences are KGHSH and LQKENI. V was clipped by 6 bases and J by 3 bases, with 20 bases between them. Sequencing was performed with immunoSEQ multiplex PCR; in TCRdb, only in-frame clones are kept and a portion is missing. The table has some 110,000 clones, about 80% seen once; the top ten hold around 9.9%. The TCR was taken from an adult in good health. The input for sequencing was peripheral blood, taken on day 0 of AZD1222 vaccination. The gene calls are TRBV18 and TRBJ1-2; tentatively, D is TRBD1 (6 bases). CDR3 protein: CASSTSNPQGHYGYTF. The CDR3 DNA follows: TGTGCCAGCTCCACTTCGAACCCACAGGGTCACTATGGCTACACCTTC.